Presented here are 18 T cell receptor beta chains from one specimen sequenced in a study of T-cell memory formation after mild COVID-19. TCRdb used MiXCR to reprocess the 5' RACE reads, holding one entry per CDR3 protein. The sample shows approximately 250,000 distinct CDR3 sequences, over 15% of them seen only once. Sequencing was done on a sample of PBMCs or a T cell subset sorted from them (not recorded which). Receptors originate from a man between 18 and 35 years old who had mild COVID-19 (a few samples of this study predate the infection). Cell type and time point are not known.

J is TRBJ1-2 and V is TRBV5-1; TRBD1 is a possible D gene (5 bases). V lost 4 bases, J lost 8 bases, and 21 bases lay in between. Germline V gene data show CDR1 as SGHRS and CDR2 as YFSETQ. The CDR3 is 15 amino acids. Here the CDR3 reads CASSRRRGVSQGYTF. The DNA of the CDR3 is TGCGCCAGCAGCCGCCGGAGGGGTGTATCACAGGGCTACACCTTC.

The chain has TRBV10-3 and TRBJ2-3; 9 nucleotides agree with TRBD2. The germline CDR1 and CDR2 sequences are ENHRY and SYGVKD. CDR3 size: 19 residues. V lost 2 bases to trimming and J lost 0 bases; unmatched junction nucleotides: 12. CDR3 sequence: CAISEPPGTSRTSTDTQYF. Here the CDR3 DNA reads TGTGCCATCAGTGAGCCCCCCGGGACTAGCCGAACTAGCACAGATACGCAGTATTTT.

The chain couples TRBV5-1 to TRBJ2-1, with TRBD2 matching 9 bases. Germline lookup yields CDR1 SGHRS and CDR2 YFSETQ. Trimming took 0 bases from V and 4 from J; bases not matched to a gene: 5. The CDR3 is made up of 16 amino acids. CDR3 sequence (DNA): TGCGCCAGCAGCTTGGTGTTAGCGGGAGTATACAATGAGCAGTTCTTC. Protein product: CASSLVLAGVYNEQFF.

This clonotype was counted only a few times. CDR3 in amino acids: CATGGTYEQYV. The CDR3 DNA follows: TGTGCCACCGGAGGTACCTACGAGCAGTACGTC. This chain connects TRBV15 to TRBJ2-7; D possibly corresponds to TRBD2 (5 bases). Germline lookup yields CDR1 LNHNV and CDR2 YYDKDF (reference sequence). The CDR3 runs 11 residues. Trimming took 8 bases from V and 2 from J, leaving 7 bases between them.

This clonotype was detected only a few times. V gene TRBV11-3 combines with J gene TRBJ2-5, with no clear D. The CDR3 is made up of 16 amino acids. Trimming cost V 5 bases and J 0 bases, with 16 bases left between them. Germline V CDR1 and CDR2: SGHNT, YENEEA. The CDR3 is CASSRREVPYQETQYF. The DNA for the CDR3 is TGTGCCAGCAGCCGCCGAGAGGTACCGTACCAAGAGACCCAGTACTTC.

This clonotype was found a few times. The rearrangement joins TRBV6-6 to TRBJ2-3; 10 bases fit TRBD2. V was clipped by 7 bases and J by 6 bases; unmatched bases: 7. The CDR3 length is 14 residues. CDR1 and CDR2 from the germline V gene are MNHNY and SVGAGI (reference sequence). The CDR3 spells CASNLAGGRDTQYF. The CDR3 region has the DNA TGTGCCAGCAATTTAGCGGGGGGCCGGGATACGCAGTATTTT.

This clonotype has only a few counts. For the CDR3, the DNA is TGTGCCAGCTCACCGAATGCGTTATCTGGGGCCAACGTCCTGACTTTC. Protein: CASSPNALSGANVLTF. The chain joins TRBV18 to TRBJ2-6; D is unresolved. The CDR3 totals 16 residues. With 3 bases removed from V and 1 base from J, the gap between germline ends came to 10 bases. Germline CDR1 KGHSH, CDR2 LQKENI.

This clonotype was observed a few times. This rearrangement joins TRBV19 to TRBJ2-3; no firm D call. Germline CDR1 LNHDA, CDR2 SQIVND (reference sequence). Trimming removed 1 base at V and 1 base at J, with 9 bases between. CDR3 size: 15 residues. CDR3 sequence (DNA): TGTGCCAGTAGTATAGGTCAGTGGGGCACAGATACGCAGTATTTT. It translates to CASSIGQWGTDTQYF.

This clonotype appeared many times. The chain has TRBV7-9 and TRBJ1-1; 11 nucleotides match TRBD1. In germline, CDR1 is SEHNR, CDR2 FQNEAQ (reference sequence). The J segment lost 11 bases and the V segment lost 4 bases, leaving 18 bases of the junction unmatched. The CDR3 totals 17 residues. The DNA for the CDR3 is TGTGCCAGCAGCTCTGCTATTCCGGGACAGGGGGACGATCGGGCTTTCTTT. It is translated as CASSSAIPGQGDDRAFF.

This clonotype was seen a handful of times. This rearrangement joins TRBV5-1 to TRBJ2-5; 10 nucleotides match TRBD2. Germline V gives CDR1 SGHRS, CDR2 YFSETQ. The V gene end was trimmed by 6 bases and the J gene end by 5 bases; junction bases not matched to a gene: 7. The CDR3 runs to 14 residues. The CDR3 sequence: CASKKRGGFETQYF. In DNA form, the CDR3 reads TGCGCCAGCAAGAAGCGGGGGGGATTCGAGACCCAGTACTTC.

This chain joins TRBV6-5 and TRBJ2-7; D is ambiguous. This CDR3 is built from 15 residues. Trimming removed 1 base at V and 0 bases at J, with 10 bases between. The germline V gene has CDR1 MNHEY and CDR2 SVGAGI. In nucleotides, the CDR3 is TGTGCCAGCAGTTACTTCGACGGAACCTCCTACGAGCAGTACTTC. It codes for CASSYFDGTSYEQYF.

The CDR3 protein is CASSPGQGTDYNTQYF. Here the CDR3 DNA reads TGTGCCAGCAGCCCGGGACAGGGGACGGATTACAATACGCAGTATTTT. This chain uses TRBV11-2 with TRBJ2-3, with 10 bases matching TRBD1. The CDR3 has 16 residues. With 5 bases clipped from V and 7 bases from J, the junction kept 12 bases outside the gene matches. Looked up from germline, CDR1 is SGHAT and CDR2 is FQNNGV.

The chain employs TRBV12-3 or TRBV12-4 and TRBJ1-6; D unresolved. CDR3 length: 11 amino acids. Trimming stripped 5 bases from V and 6 bases from J, with 2 bases between. CDR3 protein: CASSINSPLHF. CDR3 DNA: TGTGCCAGCAGTATTAATTCACCCCTCCACTTT.

The rearrangement joins TRBV7-2 to TRBJ2-5; D not certain. V was shortened by 5 bases and J by 2 bases, with 9 bases between the two germline ends. Germline V gene lookup returns CDR1 SGHTA and CDR2 FQGNSA. This CDR3 has 13 amino acids. The CDR3 here is CASSIPTQETQYF. The CDR3 region has the DNA TGTGCCAGCAGCATACCTACGCAAGAGACCCAGTACTTC.

V and J are TRBV7-6 and TRBJ1-2; D is unresolved. Germline-derived CDR1 and CDR2 are SGHVS and FNYEAQ. Between the trimmed V and J ends, which lost 0 bases and 2 bases, there was a span of 7 bases. The CDR3 runs 14 residues. This chain's CDR3 is CASSLAEGNYGYTF. As DNA, the CDR3 is TGTGCCAGCAGCTTAGCGGAGGGAAACTATGGCTACACCTTC.

This clonotype was detected ten times or more. The J gene is TRBJ1-5, the V gene TRBV5-5, with 8 nucleotides matching TRBD1. Germline-derived CDR1 and CDR2 are SGHKS and YYEKEE (reference sequence). V shed 4 bases and J 4 bases; nucleotides not matched to a gene: 10. The CDR3 is 16 amino acids. CDR3 nucleotide sequence: TGTGCCAGCAGCGCGACAGGGGTGAGGTGGAATCAGCCCCAGCATTTT. Amino acid sequence: CASSATGVRWNQPQHF.

This clonotype is labeled medium-sized (0.01 to 0.1%). The V gene is TRBV7-9, the J gene TRBJ2-7; D may match TRBD1 or TRBD2 (6 bases each). V was trimmed by 1 base and J by 3 bases, leaving 16 bases between them. Germline V CDR1 and CDR2: SEHNR, FQNEAQ (reference sequence). The CDR3 length is 16 residues. This CDR3 is CASSLGGGLYNYEQYF. As DNA, the CDR3 is TGTGCCAGCAGCTTAGGTGGGGGGCTCTACAACTACGAGCAGTACTTC.

V is TRBV27 and J is TRBJ1-5; 8 bases match TRBD1. CDR1 and CDR2 from the germline V gene are MNHEY and SMNVEV (reference sequence). The CDR3 consists of 13 residues. V gave up 5 bases and J gave up 9 bases; unmatched junction bases: 6. CDR3 loop: CASSVDRARPQHF. Here the CDR3 DNA reads TGTGCCAGCAGTGTGGACAGGGCGCGGCCCCAGCATTTT.